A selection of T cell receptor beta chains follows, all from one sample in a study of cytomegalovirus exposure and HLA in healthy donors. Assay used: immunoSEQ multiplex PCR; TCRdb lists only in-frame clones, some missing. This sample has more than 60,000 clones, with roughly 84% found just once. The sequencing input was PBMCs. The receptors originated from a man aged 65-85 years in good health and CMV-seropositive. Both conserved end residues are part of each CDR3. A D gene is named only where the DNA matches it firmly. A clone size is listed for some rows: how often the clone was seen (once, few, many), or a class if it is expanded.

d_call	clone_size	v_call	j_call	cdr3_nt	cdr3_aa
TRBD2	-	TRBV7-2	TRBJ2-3	TGTGCCAGCAGCTTAGTCCTAGCGGGAGCAGATACGCAGTATTTT	CASSLVLAGADTQYF
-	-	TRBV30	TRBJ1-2	TGTGCCTGGAACCGAGGACAGTTATTAACAGGAGGCTACACCTTC	CAWNRGQLLTGGYTF
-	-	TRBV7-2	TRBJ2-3	TGTGCCAGCAGCTGGGGACTTAACACAGATACGCAGTATTTT	CASSWGLNTDTQYF
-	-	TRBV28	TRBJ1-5	TGTGCCAGCAGTCCGAGGGGGACCAATCAGCCCCAGCATTTT	CASSPRGTNQPQHF
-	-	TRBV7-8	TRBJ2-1	TGTGCCAGCAGCCCCCTAACTGGGCTATCCAATGAGCAGTTCTTC	CASSPLTGLSNEQFF
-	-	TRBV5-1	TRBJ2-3	TGCGCCAGCAGCTTCGGCACAGATACGCAGTATTTT	CASSFGTDTQYF
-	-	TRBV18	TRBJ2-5	TGTGCCAGCTCACCAATGGGACAACAAGAGACCCAGTACTTC	CASSPMGQQETQYF
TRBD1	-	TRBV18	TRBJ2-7	TGTGCCAGCTCACCACTAGGACAGGGGGGATCCTACGAGCAGTACTTC	CASSPLGQGGSYEQYF
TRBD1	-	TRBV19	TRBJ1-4	TGTGCCAGTAGGTGGACAGGGGATAATGAAAAACTGTTTTTT	CASRWTGDNEKLFF
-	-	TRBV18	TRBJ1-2	TGTGCCAGCTCACCCGCAGGAAATAACTATGGCTACACCTTC	CASSPAGNNYGYTF
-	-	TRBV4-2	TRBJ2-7	TGTGCCAGCAGCCAAAGGGGGGAGCAGTACTTC	CASSQRGEQYF
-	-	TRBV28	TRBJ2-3	TGTGCCAGCAACTACCCGGGGGAGCGGAACACAGATACGCAGTATTTT	CASNYPGERNTDTQYF
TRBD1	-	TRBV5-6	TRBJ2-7	TGTGCCAGCAGCTTCCCGGGACAGGGAGTCAACGAGCAGTACTTC	CASSFPGQGVNEQYF
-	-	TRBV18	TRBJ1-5	TGTGCCAGCTCATATGGACAAGGCAATCAGCCCCAGCATTTT	CASSYGQGNQPQHF
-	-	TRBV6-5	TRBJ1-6	TGTGCCAGCAGGCGGGACGGTGGTCCTAATTCACCCCTCCACTTT	CASRRDGGPNSPLHF
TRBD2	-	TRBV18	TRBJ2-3	TGTGCCAGCTCACGAGCGGGAGGGCGGGATACGCAGTATTTT	CASSRAGGRDTQYF
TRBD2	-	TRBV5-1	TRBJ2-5	TGCGCCAGCAGCGTCGGGACTAGCGTCGAGACCCAGTACTTC	CASSVGTSVETQYF
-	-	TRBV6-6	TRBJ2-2	TGTGCCAGCGCTTCCACGACAGTCACCGGGGAGCTGTTTTTT	CASASTTVTGELFF
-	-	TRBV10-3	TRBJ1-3	TGTGCCACGACAGGCTCTGGAAACACCATATATTTT	CATTGSGNTIYF
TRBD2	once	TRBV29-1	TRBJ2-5	TGCAGCGTCCCACTAGCGTCAGAGACCCAGTACTTC	CSVPLASETQYF
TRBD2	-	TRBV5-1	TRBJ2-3	TGCGCCAGCAGTTATAGCGGGGGGACAGATACGCAGTATTTT	CASSYSGGTDTQYF
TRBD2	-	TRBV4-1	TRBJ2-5	TGCGCCAGCAGCCAAGGACGAGCCGGGGGGGTTCAAGAGACCCAGTACTTC	CASSQGRAGGVQETQYF
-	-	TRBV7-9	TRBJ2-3	TGTGCCAGCAGCTTACTGGGTGGGGAGTACACGCAGTATTTT	CASSLLGGEYTQYF
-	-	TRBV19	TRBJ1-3	TGTGCCAGTAGTATTGCCTTTAGCTCTGGAAACACCATATATTTT	CASSIAFSSGNTIYF
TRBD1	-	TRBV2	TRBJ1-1	TGTGCCACCCGACAGGGAATGAACACTGAAGCTTTCTTT	CATRQGMNTEAFF
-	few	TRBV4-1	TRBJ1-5	TGCGCCAGCAGCCAGCAGGAGGCAGGTGGCAATCAGCCCCAGCATTTT	CASSQQEAGGNQPQHF
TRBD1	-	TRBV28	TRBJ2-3	TGTGCCAGCAGTCCGCAGGGGGCGGGCACAGATACGCAGTATTTT	CASSPQGAGTDTQYF
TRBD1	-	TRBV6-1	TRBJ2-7	TGTGCCACCCGGACAGGGGGCCCATACGAGCAGTACTTC	CATRTGGPYEQYF
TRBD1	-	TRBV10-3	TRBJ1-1	TGTGCCATCAGTGAGTCGAACAGGGGGACTGAAGCTTTCTTT	CAISESNRGTEAFF
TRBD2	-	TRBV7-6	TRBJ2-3	TGTGCCAGCAGCTTGGGACTAGCGGGCTACACAGATACGCAGTATTTT	CASSLGLAGYTDTQYF
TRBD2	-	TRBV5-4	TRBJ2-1	TGTGCCAGCAGCTCGTGGGAGGGCTACAATGAGCAGTTCTTC	CASSSWEGYNEQFF
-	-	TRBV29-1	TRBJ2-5	TGCAGCGTTGATAGTCAGGGTGGAGAGACCCAGTACTTC	CSVDSQGGETQYF
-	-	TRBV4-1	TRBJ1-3	TGCGCCAGCAGCCAAGACACAGGGTACGGAAACACCATATATTTT	CASSQDTGYGNTIYF
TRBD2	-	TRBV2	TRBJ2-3	TGTGCCAGCATGTTAGCGGGGGGGACAGATACGCAGTATTTT	CASMLAGGTDTQYF
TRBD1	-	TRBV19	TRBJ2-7	TGTGCCAGTAGTATAGCTGGACAGGAGGTATACGAGCAGTACTTC	CASSIAGQEVYEQYF
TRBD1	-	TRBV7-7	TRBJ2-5	TGTGCCAGCAGCCCTGGGACAGGGATAGAGACCCAGTACTTC	CASSPGTGIETQYF
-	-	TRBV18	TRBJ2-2	TGTGCCAGCTCACCCCTCGGGAGGAACACCGGGGAGCTGTTTTTT	CASSPLGRNTGELFF
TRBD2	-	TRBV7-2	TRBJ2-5	TGTGCCAGCAGCTACGGACTAGCGGGGGGTCAAGAGACCCAGTACTTC	CASSYGLAGGQETQYF
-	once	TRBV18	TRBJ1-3	TGTGCCAGCTCACCACCATCAGGGTTAAACACCATATATTTT	CASSPPSGLNTIYF
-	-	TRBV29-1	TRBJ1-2	TGCAGCGTTGAATCTGGGTTGGCAGGGGGCTACACCTTC	CSVESGLAGGYTF
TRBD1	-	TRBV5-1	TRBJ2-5	TGCGCCAGCAGCTTCGGACAGGGTCAAGAGACCCAGTACTTC	CASSFGQGQETQYF
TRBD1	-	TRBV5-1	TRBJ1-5	TGCGCCAGCAGCGCTAGACAGGGAAACGGAAATCAGCCCCAGCATTTT	CASSARQGNGNQPQHF
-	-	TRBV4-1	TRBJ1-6	TGCGCCTCTCGGGGGACCTGGACGCCCCTCCACTTT	CASRGTWTPLHF
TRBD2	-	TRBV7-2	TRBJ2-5	TGTGCCAGCAGCTTTAGCGGGGGGCCCCAAGAGACCCAGTACTTC	CASSFSGGPQETQYF
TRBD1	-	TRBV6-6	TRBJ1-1	TGTGCCAGCAGTTACTCTAGGGGGCAGAACACTGAAGCTTTCTTT	CASSYSRGQNTEAFF
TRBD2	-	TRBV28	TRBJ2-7	TGTGCCAGCAGTTTTAGCGGGGGGGTCCTCGAGCAGTACTTC	CASSFSGGVLEQYF
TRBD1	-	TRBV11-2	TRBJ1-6	TGTGCCAGCAGCTTAGGAGATAGGACAGGGGACCTAAATTCACCCCTCCACTTT	CASSLGDRTGDLNSPLHF
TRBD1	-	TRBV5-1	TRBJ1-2	TGCGCCAGCAGCTTGGGACAGGGTTCCAACTATGGCTACACCTTC	CASSLGQGSNYGYTF
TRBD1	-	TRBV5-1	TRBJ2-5	TGCGCCAGCAGCTTTCAGGGGGCCTACCAAGAGACCCAGTACTTC	CASSFQGAYQETQYF